The 14 T cell receptor beta chains given below trace back to one sample, sequenced in a study of glioma-infiltrating T cells. The iRepertoire nested amplicon-rescue multiplex PCR amplified TCR alpha and beta CDR3s from RNA. TCRdb re-analysed the multiplex PCR reads in MiXCR, keeping a single row per CDR3 protein. The sample holds about 140,000 distinct CDR3 sequences, about 39% seen once. Sequenced material: glioma tissue, nonneoplastic brain tissue, or PBMCs (not recorded which). These receptors were taken from a human donor with low-grade glioma or glioblastoma, undergoing nonglioma brain surgery, or in good health (not recorded which).

The sample holds a few counts of this clonotype. The rearrangement joins TRBV7-2 to TRBJ1-1; TRBD1 is a possible D gene (5 bases). This CDR3 has 14 amino acids. Trimming took 5 bases from V and 5 from J, leaving 15 bases between them. The germline gives CDR1 SGHTA, CDR2 FQGNSA. The CDR3 DNA reads TGTGCCAGCAGCCGAACCGGGACGGGGACTGAAGCTTTCTTT. Residues: CASSRTGTGTEAFF.

At least ten counts were recorded for this clonotype. The chain combines TRBV6-2 or TRBV6-3 with TRBJ2-2, with 7 bases aligning to TRBD1. The J segment lost 5 bases and the V segment lost 2 bases, leaving 5 bases of the junction unmatched. CDR1 and CDR2 (germline): MNHEY, SVGEGT. This CDR3 region has 15 residues. Written as DNA, the CDR3 is TGTGCCAGCAGTTACCTTGGACAGGAGACCGGGGAGCTGTTTTTT. The encoded protein is CASSYLGQETGELFF.

The V and J genes are TRBV7-2 and TRBJ2-5; the D gene is possibly TRBD1 (6 bases). The germline V gene encodes CDR1 SGHTA and CDR2 FQGNSA. The CDR3 runs to 16 residues. V was cut by 4 bases and J by 5 bases, with 20 bases left in between. The CDR3 nucleotides are TGTGCCAGCAGCTCCGCTATTGACAGGCTCGGGGAGACCCAGTACTTC. Amino acids: CASSSAIDRLGETQYF. The whole variable domain, filled in from reference TRBV7-2 and TRBJ2-5, reads GAGVSQSPSNKVTEKGKDVELRCDPISGHTALYWYRQSLGQGLEFLIYFQGNSAPDKSGLPSDRFSAERTGGSVSTLTIQRTQQEDSAVYLCASSSAIDRLGETQYFGPGTRLLVL.

The rearrangement links TRBV6-8 to TRBJ2-5, with TRBD1 matching over 7 bases. V gave up 6 bases and J gave up 0 bases; unmatched junction bases: 10. CDR1 and CDR2 (germline): MNHGY, SAAAGT. The CDR3 is 16 residues long. The CDR3 coding sequence is TGTGCCAGCAGGATTACCGGGACAGAGGACCAAGAGACCCAGTACTTC. Translated: CASRITGTEDQETQYF.

The chain carries TRBV6-2 or TRBV6-3 and TRBJ1-1; D remains unclear. Trimming shortened V by 0 bases and J by 5 bases, and 13 bases separated the two germline ends. The CDR3 extends over 15 amino acids. Germline lookup yields CDR1 MNHEY and CDR2 SVGEGT. CDR3 DNA: TGTGCCAGCAGTTACTCGAGCCCCAGGCGGACTGAAGCTTTCTTT. Translation gives CASSYSSPRRTEAFF.

The sample holds a few counts of this clonotype. The gene calls are TRBV15 and TRBJ2-3; possible D gene TRBD1, 6 bases. The CDR3 contains 14 residues. Between the trimmed V and J ends, which lost 3 bases and 2 bases, there was a span of 9 bases. Germline CDR1 is LNHNV and CDR2 is YYDKDF (reference sequence). This CDR3 is CATSRGHFTDTQYF. The CDR3 coding sequence is TGTGCCACCAGCAGGGGACACTTCACAGATACGCAGTATTTT.

With respect to this clonotype: A single base separates this from a much larger clone, so it may be a read error. The V gene is TRBV7-2, the J gene TRBJ2-5, with D unresolved. In germline, CDR1 is SGHTA, CDR2 FQGNSA. V was cut by 11 bases and J by 1 base, with 11 bases left in between. The CDR3 extends over 12 amino acids. The CDR3 region has the DNA TGTGCCCGCTCGCCCAGCCAAGAGACCCAGTACTTC. As protein: CARSPSQETQYF.

This chain's CDR3 is CASRSSRQETQYF. The CDR3 nucleotides are TGTGCCAGCAGATCCAGCAGACAAGAGACCCAGTACTTC. The chain links TRBV28 to TRBJ2-5; D gene uncertain. V lost 6 bases and J lost 2, with 10 bases in between. CDR3 size: 13 residues. Germline V gene data show CDR1 as MDHEN and CDR2 as SYDVKM.

The chain has TRBV6-1 and TRBJ2-2, with D possibly matching TRBD2 (5 bases). Trimming took 7 bases from V and 7 from J, leaving 13 bases between them. CDR3 size: 13 residues. The germline V gene has CDR1 MNHNS and CDR2 SASEGT. The CDR3 spells CASNGRGHGELFF. In DNA, the CDR3 is TGTGCCAGCAACGGACGGGGTCACGGGGAGCTGTTTTTT.

This clonotype was counted only a few times. This chain's CDR3 is CASSRIMDANTEAFF. The CDR3 coding sequence is TGTGCCAGCAGCCGAATCATGGACGCGAACACTGAAGCTTTCTTT. The chain couples TRBV7-2 to TRBJ1-1, with D uncertain. Trimming stripped 5 bases from V and 1 base from J, with 14 bases between. CDR1 SGHTA and CDR2 FQGNSA come from the germline V gene. The CDR3 contains 15 residues.

This clonotype was seen only a few times. V usage is TRBV4-2 and J usage is TRBJ1-3; no clear D gene. V was clipped by 0 bases and J by 0 bases, with 12 bases between them. The germline V gene has CDR1 LGHNA and CDR2 YNFKEQ. This CDR3 has 17 amino acids. CDR3 sequence: CASSQDSTAYSGNTIYF. The CDR3 region has the DNA TGTGCCAGCAGCCAAGACAGTACCGCTTACTCTGGAAACACCATATATTTT.

The V gene is TRBV7-3, the J gene TRBJ2-1; D may correspond to TRBD1 or TRBD2 (5 bases each). CDR1 SGHTA and CDR2 FQGTGA come from the germline V gene. The ends were cut back, 3 bases at V and 3 bases at J, with 21 bases in the middle. There are 18 residues in the CDR3. CDR3 coding DNA: TGTGCCAGCAGCTTTACCTTCCAAACGGGACCAATCTACAATGAGCAGTTCTTC. This sequence encodes CASSFTFQTGPIYNEQFF.

The chain carries TRBV6-1 and TRBJ2-5; TRBD2 matches 8 bases. The CDR3 sequence is 15 residues long. CDR1 and CDR2 (germline): MNHNS, SASEGT. V was pared by 5 bases and J by 4 bases, with 9 bases of the junction left unmatched. CDR3 sequence reads: CASSLTGTRGETQYF. The CDR3 DNA follows: TGTGCCAGCAGTCTTACCGGGACTAGGGGAGAGACCCAGTACTTC.

A note on this clonotype: One end of the junction varies from germline; a read error may be responsible. The V and J genes are TRBV11-2 and TRBJ2-3; D is uncertain. This CDR3 has 13 amino acids. The germline V gene encodes CDR1 SGHAT and CDR2 FQNNGV. The CDR3 protein is CASSDMSTDTQYF. CDR3 DNA: TGCGCCAGCAGCGATATGAGCACAGATACGCAGTATTTT.